This T cell receptor beta chain was identified during a study of cytotoxic CD8 clonotypes in ibrutinib-treated CLL. Study outcomes and limitations: Higher circulating CD8+ T-cell counts strongly accompanied higher baseline clonality, above age-matched healthy donors. The study found clonality rose at ibrutinib response, then fell toward baseline at progression.

Germline CDR1 SNHLY, CDR2 FYNNEI. Trimming pared 7 bases from V and 2 bases from J, leaving 18 bases between. The CDR3 loop spans 15 amino acids. Details on this clone: Antigen unknown.

Profiled with immunoSEQ multiplex PCR; TCRdb holds only in-frame clones, not every one. The sample includes 330,000 or so clones, over 55% of them seen just once. This sequence originates from a human donor with chronic lymphocytic leukemia. The chain links TRBV2 to TRBJ2-7; perhaps TRBD1 as D (5 bases). Here the sequenced sample was PBMCs, taken after 36 months of ibrutinib treatment. CDR3 coding DNA: TGTGCCAGCAATTTAAACTCAGGGAATCCCTACGAGCAGTACTTC. The encoded protein is CASNLNSGNPYEQYF.